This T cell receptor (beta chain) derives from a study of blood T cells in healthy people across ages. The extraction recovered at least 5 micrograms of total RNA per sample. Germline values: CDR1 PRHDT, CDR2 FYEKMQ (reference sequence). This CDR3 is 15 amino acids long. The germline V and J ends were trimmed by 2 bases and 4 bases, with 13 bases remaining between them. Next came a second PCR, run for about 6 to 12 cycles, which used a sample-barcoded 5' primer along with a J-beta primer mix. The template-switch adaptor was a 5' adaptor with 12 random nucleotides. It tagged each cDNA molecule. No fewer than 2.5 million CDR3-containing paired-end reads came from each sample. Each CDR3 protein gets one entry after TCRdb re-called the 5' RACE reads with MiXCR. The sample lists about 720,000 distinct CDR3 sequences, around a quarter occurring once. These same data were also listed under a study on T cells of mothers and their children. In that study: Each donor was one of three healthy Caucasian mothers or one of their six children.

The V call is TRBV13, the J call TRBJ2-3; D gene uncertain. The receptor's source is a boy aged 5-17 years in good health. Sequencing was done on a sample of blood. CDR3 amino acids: CASSLSGKWSDTQYF. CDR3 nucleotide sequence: TGTGCCAGCAGCTTATCAGGAAAGTGGTCAGATACGCAGTATTTT. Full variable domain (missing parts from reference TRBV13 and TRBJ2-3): AAGVIQSPRHLIKEKRETATLKCYPIPRHDTVYWYQQGPGQDPQFLISFYEKMQSDKGSIPDRFSAQQFSDYHSELNMSSLELGDSALYFCASSLSGKWSDTQYFGPGTRLTVL.